This TCR beta chain stems from a study of OX40 agonist ivuxolimab in advanced cancers. The study sampled blood at baseline, cycle 4 day 1, and cycle 7 day 1. Study results and caveats: Specificity for antigen went undetermined in the expanded peripheral T cells.

Sequenced by immunoSEQ multiplex PCR; TCRdb stores in-frame clones only, minus some. The table includes 9,500 to 15,000 clones, about 83% detected once. Germline-derived CDR1 and CDR2 are SQVTM and ANQGSEA. The CDR3 length is 14 residues. V was shortened by 7 bases and J by 3 bases, with 17 bases between the two germline ends. Turning to this clone: Its target is not known.

The TCR originated in an adult with an advanced solid tumor such as melanoma, head and neck, liver or kidney cancer. The source was CD4+ or CD8+ T cells sorted from blood, collected in a trial of the OX40 agonist ivuxolimab. The chain combines TRBV29-1 with TRBJ2-3, with D perhaps assigned TRBD1 or TRBD2 (6 bases each). CDR3 nucleotide sequence: TGCAGCGCCGATACAGGGAGCGGGACAGATACGCAGTATTTT. Protein product: CSADTGSGTDTQYF.